The 17 T cell receptor beta chains listed next were all sequenced from one sample in a study of control samples from healthy donors and cancer patients. Profiling relied on immunoSEQ multiplex PCR, and the TCRdb table lists in-frame clones only, not all of them. Of over 90,000 clones listed, roughly 94% were seen once; the top ten hold roughly 2.5%. Sequenced input: blood. The receptors here all came from a woman aged 18-29 years in good health.

This chain links TRBV6-5 with TRBJ2-1, with D possibly TRBD1 on 6 matching bases. CDR1 is MNHEY, CDR2 SVGAGI, per germline. With 5 bases removed from V and 5 bases from J, the gap between germline ends came to 16 bases. This CDR3 is 15 amino acids long. The CDR3 protein is CASSNDRKKNNEQFF. DNA of the CDR3: TGTGCCAGCAGTAACGACAGGAAAAAAAACAATGAGCAGTTCTTC.

J is TRBJ2-6 and V is TRBV5-4; 7 bases agree with TRBD1. Germline V CDR1 and CDR2: SGHNT, YYREEE (reference sequence). Trimming took 6 bases from V and 0 from J; bases not matched to a gene: 3. This CDR3 spans 15 amino acids. The CDR3 is CASNPGGSGANVLTF. The CDR3 DNA follows: TGTGCCAGCAACCCAGGGGGCTCTGGGGCCAACGTCCTGACTTTC. Full variable domain (rest looked up from reference TRBV5-4 and TRBJ2-6): ETGVTQSPTHLIKTRGQQVTLRCSSQSGHNTVSWYQQALGQGPQFIFQYYREEENGRGNFPPRFSGLQFPNYSSELNVNALELDDSALYLCASNPGGSGANVLTFGAGSRLTVL.

Here the CDR3 DNA reads TGTGCCAGCAGCCAAGATCGGGGGGATCAGCCCCAGCATTTT. It translates to CASSQDRGDQPQHF. The chain joins TRBV4-2 to TRBJ1-5; a weak D match, TRBD1 (5 bases). V was shortened by 0 bases and J by 5 bases, with 8 bases between the two germline ends. The CDR3 is made up of 14 amino acids. Germline loops: CDR1 LGHNA, CDR2 YNFKEQ.

The chain has TRBV19 and TRBJ1-5, with unresolved D. CDR1 LNHDA and CDR2 SQIVND come from the germline V gene (reference sequence). The CDR3 runs to 16 residues. V lost 3 bases to trimming and J lost 0 bases, with 12 bases between them. CDR3 in DNA: TGTGCCAGTAGTATCCCTCTGGCTCCTAGCAATCAGCCCCAGCATTTT. This gives the protein CASSIPLAPSNQPQHF.

The V and J genes are TRBV19 and TRBJ2-1; 9 positions match TRBD2. Germline lookup yields CDR1 LNHDA and CDR2 SQIVND (reference sequence). The ends lost 6 bases at V and 9 bases at J; junction bases unmatched: 9. The CDR3 is 14 amino acids. CDR3 sequence: CASRPGLAGSEQFF. DNA for the CDR3: TGTGCCAGTAGGCCGGGACTAGCAGGTAGTGAGCAGTTCTTC. Complete variable domain (other parts from reference TRBV19 and TRBJ2-1): DGGITQSPKYLFRKEGQNVTLSCEQNLNHDAMYWYRQDPGQGLRLIYYSQIVNDFQKGDIAEGYSVSREKKESFPLTVTSAQKNPTAFYLCASRPGLAGSEQFFGPGTRLTVL.

The chain has TRBV28 and TRBJ2-1, with 10 bases lining up with TRBD2. Germline V gives CDR1 MDHEN, CDR2 SYDVKM. The CDR3 contains 15 residues. The V and J ends lost 5 bases and 9 bases, in that order; junction bases with no gene match: 10. DNA of the CDR3: TGTGCCAGCAGTCTCCAGCGGGGGGGGAGCGTTGAGCAGTTCTTC. It is translated as CASSLQRGGSVEQFF. Filled out from reference TRBV28 and TRBJ2-1, the complete variable domain reads DVKVTQSSRYLVKRTGEKVFLECVQDMDHENMFWYRQDPGLGLRLIYFSYDVKMKEKGDIPEGYSVSREKKERFSLILESASTNQTSMYLCASSLQRGGSVEQFFGPGTRLTVL.

The chain is built from TRBV5-1 and TRBJ1-1, with D maybe TRBD1 (5 bases). CDR1 is SGHRS and CDR2 is YFSETQ in the germline V gene. The V end was cut by 0 bases, the J end by 5 bases, with 11 bases between. The CDR3 has 14 amino acids. The CDR3 nucleotides are TGCGCCAGCAGCTTGGGAGGGGCTGCGACTGAAGCTTTCTTT. Its protein is CASSLGGAATEAFF.

This clone was detected only once. The chain combines TRBV28 with TRBJ1-2; D gene uncertain. CDR3 length: 14 amino acids. Germline V CDR1 and CDR2: MDHEN, SYDVKM. Trimming left V 6 bases short and J 0 bases short, with 11 bases between. This CDR3 is CASRSGGSNYGYTF. The CDR3 region has the DNA TGTGCCAGCAGGTCGGGTGGGTCTAACTATGGCTACACCTTC.

J is TRBJ2-3 and V is TRBV11-3; 12 nucleotides line up with TRBD2. The CDR3 extends over 18 amino acids. Germline-derived CDR1 and CDR2 are SGHNT and YENEEA. Unmatched junction bases numbered 9, after V lost 2 bases and J lost 3 bases. The CDR3 region has the DNA TGTGCCAGCAGCTTAATTTCTAGCGGGAGGGCCTGGACAGATACGCAGTATTTT. Its protein product is CASSLISSGRAWTDTQYF.

The chain links TRBV7-3 to TRBJ1-3, with 8 bases fitting TRBD1. V lost 7 bases to trimming and J lost 4 bases; unmatched junction nucleotides: 9. The germline V gene encodes CDR1 SGHTA and CDR2 FQGTGA. This CDR3 has 15 residues. CDR3 DNA: TGTGCCAGCACCGGACAGGGTCCACGAGGAAACACCATATATTTT. It specifies CASTGQGPRGNTIYF.

The genes are TRBV11-1 and TRBJ2-1, with 9 bases fitting TRBD2. Losses at the gene ends were 4 bases for V and 7 bases for J; bases not matched to a gene: 5. This CDR3 is built from 14 residues. CDR1 and CDR2 (germline): SGHAT, FQDESV (reference sequence). CDR3 sequence (DNA): TGTGCCAGCAGCTCTAGCGGGAATCGGAATGAGCAGTTCTTC. It codes for CASSSSGNRNEQFF.

The gene calls are TRBV2 and TRBJ2-1, with D unclear. The germline CDR1 and CDR2 sequences are SNHLY and FYNNEI. V lost 8 bases, J lost 0 bases, and 8 bases lay in between. CDR3 length: 13 residues. CDR3 protein: CASRSSSYNEQFF. The CDR3 DNA sequence: TGTGCCAGCCGTAGTAGCTCCTACAATGAGCAGTTCTTC. The full variable domain, in which reference TRBV2 and TRBJ2-1 provide the parts outside the CDR3, is EPEVTQTPSHQVTQMGQEVILRCVPISNHLYFYWYRQILGQKVEFLVSFYNNEISEKSEIFDDQFSVERPDGSNFTLKIRSTKLEDSAMYFCASRSSSYNEQFFGPGTRLTVL.

The chain is built from TRBV13 and TRBJ2-2, with TRBD2 matching over 13 bases. CDR3 length: 18 amino acids. The germline V gene has CDR1 PRHDT and CDR2 FYEKMQ (reference sequence). With V trimmed by 4 bases and J by 2 bases, 7 bases remained unmatched. The CDR3 region has the DNA TGTGCCAGCAGCTCCTGGACTAGCGGGAGTTCCAACACCGGGGAGCTGTTTTTT. This sequence encodes CASSSWTSGSSNTGELFF.

This chain links TRBV7-9 with TRBJ1-2; TRBD1 agrees at 8 bases. Unmatched junction bases numbered 6, after V lost 2 bases and J lost 7 bases. This CDR3 comprises 14 residues. Germline assignment: CDR1 SEHNR and CDR2 FQNEAQ (reference sequence). The CDR3 DNA sequence: TGTGCCAGCAGCTTAACCCAGGGGGCTAGTGGCTACACCTTC. Translated, it gives CASSLTQGASGYTF.

This chain joins TRBV11-2 and TRBJ2-7; 15 bases line up with TRBD2. The V segment lost 1 base and the J segment 6 bases; nucleotides outside the gene matches: 1. CDR3 size: 15 residues. Germline V gives CDR1 SGHAT, CDR2 FQNNGV. This CDR3 is CASSLGGLAGGEQYF. CDR3 in DNA: TGTGCCAGCAGCTTAGGGGGACTAGCGGGAGGCGAGCAGTACTTC.

The V gene is TRBV7-9, the J gene TRBJ2-7; 10 nucleotides match TRBD2. CDR3 length: 16 amino acids. Germline loops: CDR1 SEHNR, CDR2 FQNEAQ (reference sequence). Germline trimming cut 2 bases from V and 5 bases from J; bases unmatched to any gene: 9. In DNA form, the CDR3 reads TGTGCCAGCAGCTTAAAGGCTAGCGGGAGTTGGGACGAGCAGTACTTC. This codes for CASSLKASGSWDEQYF.

V and J are TRBV6-4 and TRBJ2-3; D remains ambiguous. Germline CDR1 MRHNA, CDR2 SNTAGT. V gave up 6 bases and J gave up 0 bases, with 10 bases separating them. This CDR3 has 14 residues. The CDR3 region has the DNA TGTGCCAGCAGACTCAGCTCTAGCACAGATACGCAGTATTTT. It codes for CASRLSSSTDTQYF.